Below, 3 T cell receptor beta chains from the same sample are listed, as sequenced in a study of CD8 T cells in Susac syndrome. RNA totalling about 0.5 to 1 ug underwent reverse transcription with random hexamers. Each CDR3 protein is one row after TCRdb ran MiXCR on the immunoSEQ multiplex PCR reads. Here the sample spans around 200,000 distinct CDR3 sequences, just under 95% being singletons. Sequenced sample: CD4+ T cells from PBMCs. These receptor sequences come from a human donor with multiple sclerosis.

This chain uses TRBV18 with TRBJ2-5; TRBD2 matches at 7 bases. This CDR3 is built from 14 residues. V was clipped by 5 bases and J by 2 bases; unmatched bases: 5. Germline V lookup: CDR1 KGHSH, CDR2 LQKENI. CDR3 loop: CASSTTSRQETQYF. In DNA, the CDR3 is TGTGCCAGCTCAACGACTAGCCGTCAAGAGACCCAGTACTTC.

The rearrangement uses TRBV29-1 and TRBJ2-7; D is ambiguous. The CDR3 runs 13 residues. Germline V gene data show CDR1 as SQVTM and CDR2 as ANQGSEA. The V gene lost 3 bases and the J gene lost 1 base, with 10 bases spanning the gap. The CDR3: CSVEVNGSYEQYF. For the CDR3, the DNA is TGCAGCGTTGAGGTCAACGGGTCCTACGAGCAGTACTTC.

V and J are TRBV30 and TRBJ2-2; no clear D gene. The CDR3 contains 13 residues. V was shortened by 3 bases and J by 8 bases, with 13 bases between the two germline ends. Germline lookup yields CDR1 GTSNPN and CDR2 SVGIG (reference sequence). CDR3 loop: CAWRAVRPGELFF. CDR3 nucleotides: TGTGCCTGGAGGGCCGTCCGGCCGGGGGAGCTGTTTTTT.